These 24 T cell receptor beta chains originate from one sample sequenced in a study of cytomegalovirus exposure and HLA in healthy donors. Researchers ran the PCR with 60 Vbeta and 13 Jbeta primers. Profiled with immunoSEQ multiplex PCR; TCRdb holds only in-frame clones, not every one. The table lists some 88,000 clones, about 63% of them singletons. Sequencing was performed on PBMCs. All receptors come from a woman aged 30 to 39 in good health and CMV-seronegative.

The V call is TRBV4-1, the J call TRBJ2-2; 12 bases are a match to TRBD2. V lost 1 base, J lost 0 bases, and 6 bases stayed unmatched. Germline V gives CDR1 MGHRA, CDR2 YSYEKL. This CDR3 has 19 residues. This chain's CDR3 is CASSQGDGLAGTNTGELFF. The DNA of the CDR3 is TGCGCCAGCAGCCAAGGGGACGGACTAGCGGGGACGAACACCGGGGAGCTGTTTTTT.

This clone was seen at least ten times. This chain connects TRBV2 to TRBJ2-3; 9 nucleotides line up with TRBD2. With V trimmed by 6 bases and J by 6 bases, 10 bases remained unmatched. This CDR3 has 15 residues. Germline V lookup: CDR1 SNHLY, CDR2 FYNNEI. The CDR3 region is CASRGLAGLRDTQYF. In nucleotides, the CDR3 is TGTGCCAGCAGGGGGCTAGCGGGACTAAGGGATACGCAGTATTTT.

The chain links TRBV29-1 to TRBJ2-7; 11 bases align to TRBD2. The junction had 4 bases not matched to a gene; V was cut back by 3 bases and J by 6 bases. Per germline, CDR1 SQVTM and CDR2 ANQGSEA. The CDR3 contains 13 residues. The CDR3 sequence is CSVETSGIGEQYF. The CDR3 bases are TGCAGCGTTGAGACTAGCGGGATTGGCGAGCAGTACTTC.

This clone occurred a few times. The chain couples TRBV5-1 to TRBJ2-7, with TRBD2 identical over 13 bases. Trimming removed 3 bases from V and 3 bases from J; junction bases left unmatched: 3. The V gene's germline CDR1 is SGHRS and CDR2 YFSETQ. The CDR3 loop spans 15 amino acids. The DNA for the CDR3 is TGCGCCAGCAGCTGGACTAGCGGGAGCGACTACGAGCAGTACTTC. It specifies CASSWTSGSDYEQYF.

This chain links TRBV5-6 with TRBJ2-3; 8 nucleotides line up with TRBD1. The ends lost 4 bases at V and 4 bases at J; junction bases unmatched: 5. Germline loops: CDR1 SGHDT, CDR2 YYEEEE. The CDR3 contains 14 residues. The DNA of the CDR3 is TGTGCCAGCAGCCAAGGACAGGGACCAGATACGCAGTATTTT. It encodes CASSQGQGPDTQYF. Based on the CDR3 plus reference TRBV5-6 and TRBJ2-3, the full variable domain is DAGVTQSPTHLIKTRGQQVTLRCSPKSGHDTVSWYQQALGQGPQFIFQYYEEEERQRGNFPDRFSGHQFPNYSSELNVNALLLGDSALYLCASSQGQGPDTQYFGPGTRLTVL.

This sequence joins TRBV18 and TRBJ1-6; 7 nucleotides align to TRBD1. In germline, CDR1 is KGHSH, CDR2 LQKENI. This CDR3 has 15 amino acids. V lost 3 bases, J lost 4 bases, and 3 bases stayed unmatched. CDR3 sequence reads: CASSPDRVYNSPLHF. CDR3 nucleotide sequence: TGTGCCAGCTCACCCGACAGGGTGTATAATTCACCCCTCCACTTT.

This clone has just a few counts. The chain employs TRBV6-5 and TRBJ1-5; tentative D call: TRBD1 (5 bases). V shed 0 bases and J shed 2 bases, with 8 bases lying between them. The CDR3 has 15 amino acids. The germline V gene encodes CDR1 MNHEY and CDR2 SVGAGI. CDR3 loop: CASSYSSRGNQPQHF. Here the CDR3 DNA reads TGTGCCAGCAGTTACTCATCCAGGGGCAATCAGCCCCAGCATTTT.

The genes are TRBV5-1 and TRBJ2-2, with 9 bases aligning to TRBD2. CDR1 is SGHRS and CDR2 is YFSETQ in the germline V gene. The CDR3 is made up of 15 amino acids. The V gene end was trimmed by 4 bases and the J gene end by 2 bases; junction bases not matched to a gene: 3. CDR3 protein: CASSPSGENTGELFF. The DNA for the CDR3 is TGCGCCAGCAGCCCTAGCGGGGAAAACACCGGGGAGCTGTTTTTT.

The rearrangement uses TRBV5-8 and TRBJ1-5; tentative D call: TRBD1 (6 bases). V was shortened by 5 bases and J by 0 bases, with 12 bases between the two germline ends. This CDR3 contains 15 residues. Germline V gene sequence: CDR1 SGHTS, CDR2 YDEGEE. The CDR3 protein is CASSRDTISNQPQHF. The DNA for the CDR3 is TGTGCCAGCAGTCGGGACACTATTAGCAATCAGCCCCAGCATTTT.

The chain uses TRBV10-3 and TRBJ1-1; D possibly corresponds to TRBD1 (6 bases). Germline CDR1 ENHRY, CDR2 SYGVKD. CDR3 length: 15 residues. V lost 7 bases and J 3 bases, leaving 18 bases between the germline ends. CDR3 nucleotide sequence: TGTGCCATCAAAATGGGGGCGCGGGAGGACACTGAAGCTTTCTTT. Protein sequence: CAIKMGAREDTEAFF.

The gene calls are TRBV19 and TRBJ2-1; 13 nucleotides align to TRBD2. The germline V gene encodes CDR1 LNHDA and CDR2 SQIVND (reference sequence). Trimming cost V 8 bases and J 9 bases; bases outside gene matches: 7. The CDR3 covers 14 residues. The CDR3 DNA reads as TGTGCCAGTGGGCCGGGACTAGCGGGATCTGAGCAGTTCTTC. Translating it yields CASGPGLAGSEQFF.

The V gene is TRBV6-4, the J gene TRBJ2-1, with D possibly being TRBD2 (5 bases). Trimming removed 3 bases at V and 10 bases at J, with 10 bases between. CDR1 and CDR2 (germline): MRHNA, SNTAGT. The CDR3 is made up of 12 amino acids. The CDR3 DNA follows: TGTGCCAGCAGTGAGTTCGGCGGGGAGCAGTTCTTC. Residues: CASSEFGGEQFF.

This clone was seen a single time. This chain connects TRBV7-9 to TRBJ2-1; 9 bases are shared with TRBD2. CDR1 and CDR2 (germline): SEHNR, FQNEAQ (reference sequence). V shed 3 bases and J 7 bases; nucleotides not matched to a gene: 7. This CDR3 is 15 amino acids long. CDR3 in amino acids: CASSFLAGEKNEQFF. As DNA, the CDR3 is TGTGCCAGCAGCTTTTTAGCGGGAGAAAAGAATGAGCAGTTCTTC.

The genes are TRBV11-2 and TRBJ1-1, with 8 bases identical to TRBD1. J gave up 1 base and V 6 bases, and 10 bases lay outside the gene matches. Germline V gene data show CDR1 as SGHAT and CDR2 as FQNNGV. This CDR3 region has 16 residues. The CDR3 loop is CASRARGQGSNTEAFF. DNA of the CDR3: TGTGCCAGCAGAGCCCGCGGACAGGGCTCGAACACTGAAGCTTTCTTT.

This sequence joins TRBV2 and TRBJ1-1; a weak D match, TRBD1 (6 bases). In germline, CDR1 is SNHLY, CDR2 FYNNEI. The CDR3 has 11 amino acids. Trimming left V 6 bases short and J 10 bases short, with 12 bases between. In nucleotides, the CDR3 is TGTGCCAGCAGGGGGGCAGGGCGAGCTTTCTTT. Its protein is CASRGAGRAFF.

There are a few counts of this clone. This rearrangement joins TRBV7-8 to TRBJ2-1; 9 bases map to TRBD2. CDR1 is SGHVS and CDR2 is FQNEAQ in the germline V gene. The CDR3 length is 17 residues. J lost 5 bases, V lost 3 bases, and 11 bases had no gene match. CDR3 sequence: CASSFLRAGGPNNEQFF. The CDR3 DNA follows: TGTGCCAGCAGCTTCCTAAGGGCGGGAGGGCCGAACAATGAGCAGTTCTTC.

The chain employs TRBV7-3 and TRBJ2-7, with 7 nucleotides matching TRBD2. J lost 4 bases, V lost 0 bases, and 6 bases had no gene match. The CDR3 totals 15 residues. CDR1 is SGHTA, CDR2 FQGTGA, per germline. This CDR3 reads CASSLTGGSVYEQYF. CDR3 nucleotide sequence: TGTGCCAGCAGCTTAACCGGCGGGAGTGTTTACGAGCAGTACTTC.

CDR3 bases: TGTGCCAGCAGTTGGGAGACTAGCGGGGGGGCAGGGACCCAGTACTTC. Translated: CASSWETSGGAGTQYF. V gene TRBV2 combines with J gene TRBJ2-5, with 14 bases lining up with TRBD2. This CDR3 contains 16 residues. V gave up 5 bases and J gave up 7 bases; unmatched junction bases: 9. The germline V gene encodes CDR1 SNHLY and CDR2 FYNNEI.

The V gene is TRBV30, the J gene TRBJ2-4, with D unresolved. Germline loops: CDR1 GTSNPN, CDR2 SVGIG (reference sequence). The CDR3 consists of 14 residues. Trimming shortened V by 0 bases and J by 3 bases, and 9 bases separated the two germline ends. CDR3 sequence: CAWSVGGDKNIQYF. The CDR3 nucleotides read TGTGCCTGGAGTGTCGGCGGAGACAAAAACATTCAGTACTTC.

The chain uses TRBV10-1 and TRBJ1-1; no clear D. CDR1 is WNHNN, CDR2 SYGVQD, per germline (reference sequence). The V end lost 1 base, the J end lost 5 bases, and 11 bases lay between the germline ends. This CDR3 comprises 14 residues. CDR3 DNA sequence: TGCGCCAGCAGTGAGTTTGGCCGGGGAACTGAAGCTTTCTTT. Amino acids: CASSEFGRGTEAFF.

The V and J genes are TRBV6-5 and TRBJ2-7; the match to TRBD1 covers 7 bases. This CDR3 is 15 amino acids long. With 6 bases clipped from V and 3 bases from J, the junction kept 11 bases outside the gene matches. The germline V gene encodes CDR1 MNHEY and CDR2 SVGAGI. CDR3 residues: CASSRPGQEYYEQYF. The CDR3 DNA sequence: TGTGCCAGCAGCCGACCTGGACAGGAATACTACGAGCAGTACTTC.

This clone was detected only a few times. The CDR3 region has the DNA TGTGCCAGCAGTGGGGCAGGGGGCTTCTCCTACAATGAGCAGTTCTTC. Its translation is CASSGAGGFSYNEQFF. This chain uses TRBV6-6 with TRBJ2-1; 8 bases line up with TRBD1. This CDR3 has 16 residues. V lost 5 bases, J lost 0 bases, and 6 bases stayed unmatched. Germline CDR1 MNHNY, CDR2 SVGAGI (reference sequence).

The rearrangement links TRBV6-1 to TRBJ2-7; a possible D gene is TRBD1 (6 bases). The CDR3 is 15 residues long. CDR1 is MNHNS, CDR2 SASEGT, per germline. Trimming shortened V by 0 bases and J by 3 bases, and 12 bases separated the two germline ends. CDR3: CASSEAPTGYYEQYF. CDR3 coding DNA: TGTGCCAGCAGTGAAGCACCGACAGGCTACTACGAGCAGTACTTC.

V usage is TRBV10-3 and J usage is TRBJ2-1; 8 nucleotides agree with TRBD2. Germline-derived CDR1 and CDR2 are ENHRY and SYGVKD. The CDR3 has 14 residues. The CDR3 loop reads CANGAGGPYNEQFF. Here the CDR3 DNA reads TGTGCAAACGGGGCGGGGGGCCCCTACAATGAGCAGTTCTTC.